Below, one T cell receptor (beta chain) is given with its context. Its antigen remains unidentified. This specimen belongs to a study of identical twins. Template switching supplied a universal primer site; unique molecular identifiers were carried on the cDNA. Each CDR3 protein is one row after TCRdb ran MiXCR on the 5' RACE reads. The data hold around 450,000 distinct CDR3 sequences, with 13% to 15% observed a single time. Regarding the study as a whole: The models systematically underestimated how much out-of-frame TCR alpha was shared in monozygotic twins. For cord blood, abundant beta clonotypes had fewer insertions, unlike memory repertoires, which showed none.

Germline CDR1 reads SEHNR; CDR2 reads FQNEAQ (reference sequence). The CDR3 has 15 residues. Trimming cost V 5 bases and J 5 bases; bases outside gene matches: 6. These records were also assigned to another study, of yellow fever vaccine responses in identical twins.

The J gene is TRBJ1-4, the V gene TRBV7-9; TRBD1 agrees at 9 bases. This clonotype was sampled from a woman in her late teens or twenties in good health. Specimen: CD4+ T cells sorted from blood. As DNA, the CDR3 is TGTGCCAGCAGCCAAAGACAGGGGGGCAATGAAAAACTGTTTTTT. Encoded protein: CASSQRQGGNEKLFF.